Below are 18 T cell receptor beta chains sequenced from a single sample in a study of blood T cell repertoires in COVID-19. Measured with immunoSEQ multiplex PCR; TCRdb has only the in-frame clones, and not every one. The sample yields 110,000 to 150,000 clones, about 83% seen once. The sample comprised peripheral blood. The receptor source for this set is a human donor in a cohort sampled during active COVID-19.

The V gene is TRBV5-5, the J gene TRBJ2-1; D possibly corresponds to TRBD2 (6 bases). The germline V and J ends were trimmed by 6 bases and 0 bases, with 16 bases remaining between them. There are 16 residues in the CDR3. Germline lookup yields CDR1 SGHKS and CDR2 YYEKEE (reference sequence). CDR3 amino acids: CASTVIRGSSYNEQFF. The DNA for the CDR3 is TGTGCCAGCACCGTAATACGGGGGAGCTCCTACAATGAGCAGTTCTTC.

This rearrangement joins TRBV19 to TRBJ1-2; a possible D gene is TRBD1 (5 bases). Trimming shortened V by 3 bases and J by 7 bases, and 12 bases separated the two germline ends. This CDR3 spans 13 amino acids. CDR1 and CDR2 (germline): LNHDA, SQIVND (reference sequence). CDR3 sequence (DNA): TGTGCCAGTAGTATTTTAGGGGACTTTGGCTACACCTTC. Its translation: CASSILGDFGYTF.

The V gene is TRBV5-1, the J gene TRBJ2-7; 11 bases line up with TRBD2. The J segment lost 4 bases and the V segment lost 4 bases, leaving 7 bases of the junction unmatched. This CDR3 is 15 amino acids long. Germline lookup yields CDR1 SGHRS and CDR2 YFSETQ. CDR3 protein: CASSRTSGSYYEQYF. For the CDR3, the DNA is TGCGCCAGCAGCCGTACTAGCGGGAGTTATTACGAGCAGTACTTC. Full variable domain (remainder filled in from reference TRBV5-1 and TRBJ2-7): KAGVTQTPRYLIKTRGQQVTLSCSPISGHRSVSWYQQTPGQGLQFLFEYFSETQRNKGNFPGRFSGRQFSNSRSEMNVSTLELGDSALYLCASSRTSGSYYEQYFGPGTRLTVT.

The CDR3 spells CASSLRPPGTNEKLFF. The CDR3 DNA sequence: TGTGCCAGCAGCTTAAGGCCTCCAGGGACTAATGAAAAACTGTTTTTT. The chain is built from TRBV7-2 and TRBJ1-4; D possibly corresponds to TRBD1 (5 bases). The CDR3 loop spans 16 amino acids. V was pared by 2 bases and J by 2 bases, with 12 bases between. Germline values: CDR1 SGHTA, CDR2 FQGNSA. The variable domain in full, completed from reference TRBV7-2 and TRBJ1-4, reads GAGVSQSPSNKVTEKGKDVELRCDPISGHTALYWYRQSLGQGLEFLIYFQGNSAPDKSGLPSDRFSAERTGGSVSTLTIQRTQQEDSAVYLCASSLRPPGTNEKLFFGSGTQLSVL.

V is TRBV6-5 and J is TRBJ2-3; 8 bases map to TRBD2. V was clipped by 2 bases and J by 4 bases; unmatched bases: 5. The CDR3 loop spans 15 amino acids. Germline V CDR1 and CDR2: MNHEY, SVGAGI. The CDR3 loop is CASSYVAGTPDTQYF. The CDR3 DNA follows: TGTGCCAGCAGTTACGTAGCGGGAACCCCAGATACGCAGTATTTT.

V gene TRBV7-3 combines with J gene TRBJ2-5; TRBD1 is a possible D gene (5 bases). V was cut by 2 bases and J by 1 base, with 5 bases left in between. CDR1 and CDR2 (germline): SGHTA, FQGTGA. The CDR3 is 13 residues long. The CDR3 bases are TGTGCCAGCAGCTTAGGGGCCCAAGAGACCCAGTACTTC. It translates to CASSLGAQETQYF.

The chain links TRBV11-3 to TRBJ2-5, with D possibly TRBD2 on 5 matching bases. Germline-derived CDR1 and CDR2 are SGHNT and YENEEA. Trimming stripped 5 bases from V and 7 bases from J, with 11 bases between. The CDR3 is 12 residues long. The CDR3 sequence: CASSPQSGTQYF. DNA for the CDR3: TGTGCCAGCAGCCCCCAAAGCGGGACCCAGTACTTC.

The J gene is TRBJ1-5, the V gene TRBV3-1 (or the pseudogene TRBV3-2); the D gene is possibly TRBD1 (5 bases). Germline loops: CDR1 LGHDT, CDR2 YNNKEL (reference sequence). CDR3 size: 17 residues. V was pared by 1 base and J by 4 bases, with 17 bases between. CDR3 sequence reads: CASSQVGPSGGNQPQHF. DNA of the CDR3: TGTGCCAGCAGCCAAGTAGGGCCTTCGGGGGGGAATCAGCCCCAGCATTTT.

As concerns this clone: This may come from a read error, since a much larger clone is one base off. This sequence joins TRBV2 and TRBJ1-2, with D perhaps TRBD1 (6 bases). From germline, CDR1 is SNHLY and CDR2 FYNNEI. The CDR3 length is 13 residues. V gave up 3 bases and J gave up 7 bases, with 12 bases separating them. CDR3 loop: CASSDEGGAGYTF. CDR3 nucleotides: TGTGCCAGCAGTGATGAGGGGGGGGCTGGCTACACCTTC.

Only one count was recorded for this clone. At one end, the junction sequence differs from germline, possibly due to a read error. This chain connects TRBV7-7 to TRBJ2-1; TRBD1 matches at 7 bases. The V gene's germline CDR1 is SSHAT and CDR2 FNYEAQ (reference sequence). This CDR3 spans 13 amino acids. In nucleotides, the CDR3 is TGTGCTAGCAGCCCCGACAGGGACAATGAGCAGTTCTTC. This codes for CASSPDRDNEQFF.

This chain uses TRBV5-1 with TRBJ1-2; 8 nucleotides match TRBD1. This CDR3 has 15 residues. Germline V gene data show CDR1 as SGHRS and CDR2 as YFSETQ. V shed 4 bases and J 8 bases; nucleotides not matched to a gene: 13. In nucleotides, the CDR3 is TGCGCCAGCAGCCAATATCTAACAGGGGGTCTGGGCTACACCTTC. Residues: CASSQYLTGGLGYTF.

This clone came up once. The rearrangement uses TRBV15 and TRBJ2-1, with 9 bases aligning to TRBD2. CDR3 length equals 19 residues. The germline gives CDR1 LNHNV, CDR2 YYDKDF (reference sequence). J lost 8 bases, V lost 2 bases, and 19 bases had no gene match. The CDR3 reads CATSRLSIRLAGADDEQFF. The CDR3 DNA follows: TGTGCCACCAGCAGACTCTCGATCCGATTAGCGGGAGCGGACGATGAGCAGTTCTTC.

This rearrangement joins TRBV30 to TRBJ2-7, with TRBD1 matching 9 bases. This CDR3 region has 12 residues. V gave up 4 bases and J gave up 5 bases; unmatched junction bases: 3. CDR1 is GTSNPN, CDR2 SVGIG, per germline (reference sequence). CDR3 in DNA: TGTGCCTGGAACAGGGGGCGAAACGAGCAGTACTTC. Amino acid sequence: CAWNRGRNEQYF.

V gene TRBV3-1 (or the pseudogene TRBV3-2) combines with J gene TRBJ2-7; 7 positions agree with TRBD2. Losses at the gene ends were 4 bases for V and 0 bases for J; bases not matched to a gene: 3. Germline CDR1 LGHDT, CDR2 YNNKEL (reference sequence). The length of the CDR3 is 14 residues. Here the CDR3 DNA reads TGTGCCAGCAGCCTCAGCGGGGACTCCTACGAGCAGTACTTC. This codes for CASSLSGDSYEQYF.

V usage is TRBV6-2 or TRBV6-3 and J usage is TRBJ1-5; 8 bases align to TRBD1. From germline, CDR1 is MNHEY and CDR2 SVGEGT. V trimming: 2 bases; J trimming: 4 bases; junction bases outside the gene matches: 13. The CDR3 is 18 amino acids. The CDR3 DNA sequence: TGTGCCAGCAGTTACCAGGGGGCCCAGGTGGGACGTAATCAGCCCCAGCATTTT. Encoded protein: CASSYQGAQVGRNQPQHF.

V is TRBV13 and J is TRBJ1-1, with 10 bases aligning to TRBD1. This CDR3 region has 18 residues. From germline, CDR1 is PRHDT and CDR2 FYEKMQ (reference sequence). With 5 bases clipped from V and 3 bases from J, the junction kept 15 bases outside the gene matches. CDR3 amino acids: CASSPRGWTGGVDTEAFF. The CDR3 DNA reads TGTGCCAGCAGCCCAAGAGGCTGGACAGGGGGAGTGGACACTGAAGCTTTCTTT.

The genes are TRBV3-1 (or the pseudogene TRBV3-2) and TRBJ1-1, with a possible D match to TRBD1 (5 bases). The ends were cut back, 4 bases at V and 2 bases at J, with 11 bases in the middle. The CDR3 covers 14 residues. CDR1 and CDR2 from the germline V gene are LGHDT and YNNKEL (reference sequence). The CDR3 DNA reads TGTGCCAGCAGCCCTCGACAGTCTAACACTGAAGCTTTCTTT. It codes for CASSPRQSNTEAFF.

The CDR3 coding sequence is TGTGCCAGCAGCCAAAAGGCAGGGGACTATGGCTACACCTTC. Protein product: CASSQKAGDYGYTF. The chain combines TRBV14 with TRBJ1-2; maybe TRBD1 (6 bases). Trimming removed 2 bases at V and 3 bases at J, with 10 bases between. The CDR3 totals 14 residues. Germline V lookup: CDR1 SGHDN, CDR2 FVKESK.